This T cell receptor (beta chain) derives from a study of STAT5B mutations in CD4+ large granular lymphocyte leukemia. CDR1 is SGHTA and CDR2 is FQGNSA in the germline V gene. V was pared by 4 bases and J by 2 bases, with 17 bases between. The CDR3 totals 16 residues. General study findings and limits: CD4-sorted patient repertoires seemed more clonal than healthy CD4+ repertoires. Main leukemic clonotypes were patient-specific, but under 30% appeared at low frequency elsewhere.

A word on this clone: As yet, its antigen is unknown.

Libraries were prepared by immunoSEQ multiplex PCR; TCRdb keeps only in-frame clonotypes and omits some of them. The sample contains 30,000 to 40,000 clones, more than 70% of which appear only once. This chain uses TRBV7-2 with TRBJ1-2; a weak D match, TRBD1 (5 bases). The sample consisted of CD4+ T cells from blood buffy coats. This sequence was found in a human donor in good health. The CDR3 spells CASSSERGLNNYGYTF. The CDR3 nucleotides read TGTGCCAGCAGCTCTGAACGGGGCCTGAACAACTATGGCTACACCTTC.